Sequencing of this TCR beta chain was carried out in a study of shared clonotypes between healthy human individuals (TCRdb year 2020). For the wider study: A few men and two women, aged 18 to 49 years, made up the cohort. Per donor, leukapheresis produced somewhere between about 0.9 and 9.5 billion PBMCs. To estimate repertoire size and how much clonotype sharing occurs between individuals, the study deeply sequenced the blood TCR repertoires of about five healthy adults. For each donor, CD4 naive and CD4 memory were each given three plates, CD8 naive was given two plates, and CD8 memory was given one plate. To increase sequencing depth and limit assay-specific biases, different laboratories used diverse techniques to prepare libraries and sequence TCR repertoires.

The donors were healthy, HIV-negative adults with no recently reported acute infections or vaccinations. All donors were Caucasian adults living in Nashville, Tennessee, USA. CD4+ T cells were enriched through magnetic negative selection, after which naive cells were positively selected on CD45RA and the remaining negative fraction served as the memory subset. Blood was collected by leukapheresis, and PBMCs were isolated by Ficoll-Histopaque density gradient centrifugation and then cryopreserved in liquid nitrogen vapor phase. Analytical flow cytometry was used to check the purity and quantity of each magnetically sorted T cell population. Each sorted fraction had its genomic DNA isolated and then quantified by UV absorbance on a Nanodrop 2000c. Overall study results and their limits: The small number of donors limited the genetic and exposure-history diversity represented. Incomplete sequencing was indicated by rarefaction of sorted-subset datasets, despite the large sequencing depth. Naive subsets generally had larger estimated clonotype richness than memory subsets did. Compared with non-shared clonotypes, clonotypes shared by all four sorted-subset donors had higher generation probabilities. Pairwise subsampling led to the expectation that sequencing depth would affect the degree of clonotype sharing among donors. Sampling was restricted to blood, and TCR repertoires in tissue are likely to differ from TCR repertoires in blood. Approximately 5% of naive CD4, roughly 3.5% of naive CD8, roughly 2.4% of memory CD4, and about 0.4% of memory CD8 clonotypes were shared across several donors.

Using the deep immunoSEQ assay, TCR CDR3 regions were amplified from genomic DNA by multiplex PCR. Extracted genomic DNA from each cell subset was distributed evenly across all wells of several immunoSEQ 96-well plates, and each plate was treated as a replicate. For sorted subsets, each replicate PCR was loaded with roughly 190 ng genomic DNA, equivalent to 30,000 to 35,000 T cell genomes. Purified libraries were measured with a Qubit 3.0 fluorometer, size-checked on a Bioanalyzer 2100, and measured again with the KAPA Library Quantification kit. A separate single-read 150-cycle Illumina NextSeq 550 flow cell was used to sequence each immunoSEQ 96-well plate. From the authors' description of their analysis: Because only junctional sequences without quality scores were contained in the immunoSEQ output, filtering matching that applied to full-length reads could not be performed. To assign V/J genes and CDR3, sequences were annotated using PyIR, a Python wrapper for IgBLAST v1.9, with IMGT germline references. Reads were filtered out if the reads had weak V/J assignments (E-value above 1e-6), no CDR3, stop codons, out-of-frame junctions, or ambiguous translated residues. V3J clonotypes were defined as sequences sharing the same inferred V gene, J gene, and CDR3 amino acid sequence. Percentage overlap between repertoires was calculated by dividing the number of shared unique clonotypes by the size of the smaller repertoire. RTK rarefaction, the Chao1 estimator, and Recon v2.1 estimates of unobserved clonotypes were used to assess repertoire richness. Generation probabilities were computed with OLGA for all TCRbeta clonotypes obtained by the gDNA method from four donors. TCRdb took over this immuneACCESS table, retaining in-frame rearrangements with V and J assigned. Such tables are incomplete; in checked studies, under half of the missing clones stem from an unresolved V gene, and the remainder is unexplained. That table is the source of V, J and clone size, and D and trimming were worked out from the DNA. The sample table shows about 990,000 clones, and approximately 80% are seen once. In total, the top ten clones hold roughly 0.61% of the sample.

This clone has a handful of counts. Its target antigen remains unknown. No much larger clone exists at a distance of one base, and base qualities are not known. Based on the germline V gene, the CDR1 and CDR2 sequences are SGDLS and YYNGEE. Including the terminal cysteine and phenylalanine, the CDR3 comprises 15 residues. The read is trimmed to its CDR3 DNA, 45 bases read in frame from base 1. V gives up 4 bases and J gives up 1 base, and the segment between their germline ends measures 14 bases. The source of this sequence is a man aged 18 to 29 in good health. Some clones in this sample may be carry-over from other donors' samples. The chain is encoded by TRBV9 joined to TRBJ1-1; the D gene is perhaps TRBD1, from 6 matching bases. Source material: memory CD4+ T cells from PBMCs. What the cell subset or site label conveys for this sample: CD45RA-negative fraction. The CDR3 protein: CASSPERGANTEAFF. The nucleotides are TGTGCCAGCAGCCCAGAGCGGGGGGCGAACACTGAAGCTTTCTTT.